This T cell receptor beta chain was captured in a study of cytotoxic CD8 clonotypes in ibrutinib-treated CLL. This clone showed up just a few times. Germline CDR1 reads SGHRS; CDR2 reads YFSETQ. This CDR3 contains 16 residues. J lost 6 bases, V lost 5 bases, and 6 bases had no gene match. TCRdb's table, derived via immunoSEQ multiplex PCR, lists solely in-frame clones and lacks some. The table includes fewer than 400,000 clones, roughly 70% detected once. The starting material was PBMCs, obtained after 36 months of ibrutinib treatment. The TCR sequence derives from a human donor with chronic lymphocytic leukemia. The rearrangement links TRBV5-1 to TRBJ2-2, with 14 bases aligning to TRBD2. The CDR3 is CASSPGLAGAAGELFF. DNA for the CDR3: TGCGCCAGCAGTCCGGGACTAGCGGGAGCGGCCGGGGAGCTGTTTTTT. Together with reference TRBV5-1 and TRBJ2-2, the CDR3 gives the full variable domain: KAGVTQTPRYLIKTRGQQVTLSCSPISGHRSVSWYQQTPGQGLQFLFEYFSETQRNKGNFPGRFSGRQFSNSRSEMNVSTLELGDSALYLCASSPGLAGAAGELFFGEGSRLTVL.